The 15 T cell receptor beta chains in this list originate from one sample, sequenced in a study of blood T cell repertoires in COVID-19. Assay used: immunoSEQ multiplex PCR; TCRdb lists only in-frame clones, some missing. The sample includes some 250,000 clones, 70% to 90% of them seen just once. The sequenced sample consisted of peripheral blood. These TCRs come from a woman in her 30s with acute or convalescent COVID-19.

The rearrangement joins TRBV18 to TRBJ1-2; 7 bases line up with TRBD1. Trimming cost V 4 bases and J 3 bases; bases outside gene matches: 2. Germline V gene sequence: CDR1 KGHSH, CDR2 LQKENI. The CDR3 extends over 13 amino acids. The CDR3 bases are TGTGCCAGCTCACTTGACAGGGACTATGGCTACACCTTC. Translated, it gives CASSLDRDYGYTF.

The chain joins TRBV5-1 to TRBJ2-2, with D possibly TRBD1 on 6 matching bases. Per the germline V gene, CDR1 is SGHRS and CDR2 is YFSETQ. The CDR3 runs 15 residues. V dropped 3 bases and J dropped 2 bases, with 11 bases sitting between them. The CDR3 region is CASSYLQGNTGELFF. CDR3 bases: TGCGCCAGCAGCTACCTACAGGGTAACACCGGGGAGCTGTTTTTT.

This rearrangement joins TRBV9 to TRBJ2-1; a weak D match, TRBD2 (6 bases). The germline V gene encodes CDR1 SGDLS and CDR2 YYNGEE. Trimming cost V 0 bases and J 0 bases, with 10 bases left between them. The CDR3 consists of 16 residues. This chain's CDR3 is CASSVGGRDSYNEQFF. The CDR3 region has the DNA TGTGCCAGCAGCGTAGGAGGGCGGGACTCCTACAATGAGCAGTTCTTC.

This chain uses TRBV28 with TRBJ1-5, with 10 bases fitting TRBD1. The V and J ends lost 7 bases and 2 bases, in that order; junction bases with no gene match: 11. From germline, CDR1 is MDHEN and CDR2 SYDVKM. The length of the CDR3 is 17 residues. DNA of the CDR3: TGTGCCAGCACTTTTCCCCGGGACAGGGGTGGCAATCAGCCCCAGCATTTT. Its protein is CASTFPRDRGGNQPQHF.

The V call is TRBV21-1, the J call TRBJ2-7; the table's D call of TRBD1 was not tested on the DNA. TRBV21-1 is flagged as a pseudogene. The CDR3 loop spans 16 amino acids. This CDR3 is CASSNRRGSTCDEQYF. CDR3 DNA sequence: TGTGCCAGCAGCAATCGTAGGGGCTCCACCTGCGACGAGCAGTACTTC.

The V call is TRBV6-1, the J call TRBJ1-2, with TRBD1 as a possible D gene (6 bases). In germline, CDR1 is MNHNS, CDR2 SASEGT. The CDR3 contains 15 residues. V was trimmed by 3 bases and J by 2 bases, leaving 13 bases between them. In nucleotides, the CDR3 is TGTGCCAGCAGTGAGCAGAGGACAGCCAACTATGGCTACACCTTC. It encodes CASSEQRTANYGYTF.

V is TRBV19 and J is TRBJ1-5; no clear D. The CDR3 runs 16 residues. Per germline, CDR1 LNHDA and CDR2 SQIVND (reference sequence). Between the trimmed V and J ends, which lost 6 bases and 2 bases, there was a span of 17 bases. The CDR3 region is CASRPSAGSGNQPQHF. CDR3 nucleotide sequence: TGTGCCAGTAGACCCTCCGCGGGGTCGGGCAATCAGCCCCAGCATTTT. Full variable domain (remainder filled in from reference TRBV19 and TRBJ1-5): DGGITQSPKYLFRKEGQNVTLSCEQNLNHDAMYWYRQDPGQGLRLIYYSQIVNDFQKGDIAEGYSVSREKKESFPLTVTSAQKNPTAFYLCASRPSAGSGNQPQHFGDGTRLSIL.

The chain uses TRBV19 and TRBJ2-2; D gene unclear. Germline V lookup: CDR1 LNHDA, CDR2 SQIVND (reference sequence). V was shortened by 4 bases and J by 4 bases, with 10 bases between the two germline ends. The CDR3 contains 14 residues. The CDR3: CASSKNAITGELFF. DNA of the CDR3: TGTGCCAGTAGTAAGAACGCGATCACCGGGGAGCTGTTTTTT.

This sequence joins TRBV7-2 and TRBJ2-1; D remains unclear. Trimming removed 6 bases from V and 5 bases from J, with 14 bases in between. Germline values: CDR1 SGHTA, CDR2 FQGNSA. The CDR3 length is 14 residues. In DNA form, the CDR3 reads TGTGCCAGCAGGAGGAGCTCATCCCACAATGAGCAGTTCTTC. Protein sequence: CASRRSSSHNEQFF.

The chain uses TRBV19 and TRBJ1-1; 7 nucleotides match TRBD1. CDR1 is LNHDA and CDR2 is SQIVND in the germline V gene (reference sequence). V trimming: 5 bases; J trimming: 1 base; junction bases outside the gene matches: 7. CDR3 length: 15 residues. For the CDR3, the DNA is TGTGCCAGTAGTCCCCGGACAGGATGGAACACTGAAGCTTTCTTT. It is translated as CASSPRTGWNTEAFF.

This clone was seen ten or more times. The CDR3 region is CASRGTENNSPLHF. The CDR3 DNA sequence: TGTGCCAGTAGGGGGACAGAAAATAATTCACCCCTCCACTTT. V gene TRBV19 combines with J gene TRBJ1-6; 7 bases are a match to TRBD1. This CDR3 has 14 residues. CDR1 LNHDA and CDR2 SQIVND come from the germline V gene (reference sequence). The J segment lost 5 bases and the V segment lost 6 bases, leaving 4 bases of the junction unmatched.

This clone was seen more than once but under ten times. The V and J genes are TRBV19 and TRBJ2-2, with TRBD2 matching over 13 bases. This CDR3 contains 20 residues. Germline values: CDR1 LNHDA, CDR2 SQIVND (reference sequence). Trimming took 3 bases from V and 4 from J; bases not matched to a gene: 14. CDR3 DNA sequence: TGTGCCAGTAGTATCTGGGACTCATGGACTAGCGGGAGTGGCACCGGGGAGCTGTTTTTT. Amino acids: CASSIWDSWTSGSGTGELFF.

The chain joins TRBV12-3 or TRBV12-4 to TRBJ1-1; D not certain. This CDR3 contains 13 residues. The V gene lost 5 bases and the J gene lost 7 bases, with 14 bases spanning the gap. This chain's CDR3 is CASSPHAPVEAFF. The CDR3, as DNA: TGTGCCAGCAGTCCCCACGCTCCGGTTGAAGCTTTCTTT.

This chain connects TRBV5-1 to TRBJ1-6, with a tentative D call TRBD1 (6 bases). The germline CDR1 and CDR2 sequences are SGHRS and YFSETQ. This CDR3 is 16 amino acids long. Trimming pared 3 bases from V and 8 bases from J, leaving 18 bases between. CDR3 loop: CASSSHPTGRDSPLHF. The CDR3 nucleotides read TGCGCCAGCAGCTCGCATCCAACAGGGCGGGATTCACCCCTCCACTTT.

The V and J genes are TRBV2 and TRBJ1-6; D is perhaps TRBD1 (6 bases). V dropped 2 bases and J dropped 7 bases, with 15 bases sitting between them. The CDR3 spans 16 residues. CDR1 is SNHLY, CDR2 FYNNEI, per germline. The CDR3 DNA follows: TGTGCCAGCAGTGAACGTGCAGGGGCTCGGAATTCACCCCTCCACTTT. Encoded protein: CASSERAGARNSPLHF.